A single sample gave rise to the 22 T cell receptor beta chains below, sequenced in a study of graft-versus-host responses after intestinal transplantation. Their antigens remain unidentified. Libraries were prepared by immunoSEQ multiplex PCR; TCRdb keeps only in-frame clonotypes and omits some of them. The sample lists over 40,000 clones, around 96% occurring once. The sample in question was unstimulated CD8+ T cells sorted from spleen or lymph node cells, obtained before transplant. All receptors come from a human donor who was the organ donor for an intestinal transplant.

In this sample, this clone turned up a few times. This chain joins TRBV5-1 and TRBJ2-5; no clear D gene. V shed 3 bases and J shed 2 bases, with 17 bases lying between them. From germline, CDR1 is SGHRS and CDR2 YFSETQ. This CDR3 contains 16 residues. CDR3 protein: CASSSSFAVSQETQYF. For the CDR3, the DNA is TGCGCCAGCAGCTCCTCGTTTGCGGTGTCACAAGAGACCCAGTACTTC.

The chain couples TRBV7-8 to TRBJ2-7; D possibly corresponds to TRBD1 (5 bases). CDR1 and CDR2 (germline): SGHVS, FQNEAQ. V lost 3 bases, J lost 3 bases, and 9 bases lay in between. The CDR3 contains 13 residues. The CDR3: CASSLDRGYEQYF. In DNA form, the CDR3 reads TGTGCCAGCAGCTTGGATAGGGGCTACGAGCAGTACTTC.

The chain recombines TRBV19 with TRBJ2-3; tentative D call: TRBD1 (6 bases). Germline V gives CDR1 LNHDA, CDR2 SQIVND (reference sequence). This CDR3 region has 17 residues. Trimming left V 3 bases short and J 2 bases short, with 18 bases between. CDR3 amino acids: CASSIHLGGHHTDTQYF. CDR3 in DNA: TGTGCCAGTAGTATCCACCTTGGGGGCCACCACACAGATACGCAGTATTTT.

This CDR3 reads CARASQGGTAYEQYF. For the CDR3, the DNA is TGTGCCCGAGCTTCACAGGGCGGGACCGCCTACGAGCAGTACTTC. The V gene is TRBV21-1, the J gene TRBJ2-7. TRBV21-1 is a pseudogene segment. This CDR3 has 15 amino acids.

The chain recombines TRBV7-2 with TRBJ2-7; a weak D match, TRBD1 (7 bases). The germline CDR1 and CDR2 sequences are SGHTA and FQGNSA. This CDR3 contains 13 residues. Trimming removed 7 bases at V and 2 bases at J, with 12 bases between. CDR3 sequence: CASNGGTAYEQYF. The CDR3 DNA sequence: TGTGCCAGCAACGGAGGGACAGCCTACGAGCAGTACTTC.

CDR3 sequence (DNA): TGTGCCAGCAGTTTCCAGGGGCTCGGGGAGCTGTTTTTT. This translates into CASSFQGLGELFF. The rearrangement joins TRBV13 to TRBJ2-2; a weak D match, TRBD1 (6 bases). The CDR3 totals 13 residues. V was trimmed by 6 bases and J by 7 bases, leaving 12 bases between them. Germline values: CDR1 PRHDT, CDR2 FYEKMQ (reference sequence).

This clone occurred once. V gene TRBV11-2 combines with J gene TRBJ2-7; the D call may be TRBD1 or TRBD2 (6 bases each). Trimming cost V 3 bases and J 5 bases, with 11 bases left between them. CDR1 and CDR2 from the germline V gene are SGHAT and FQNNGV. This CDR3 has 13 amino acids. The DNA of the CDR3 is TGTGCCAGCAGCTTGGGGGGCTGGGACGAGCAGTACTTC. Its protein product is CASSLGGWDEQYF. Full variable domain (missing parts from reference TRBV11-2 and TRBJ2-7): EAGVAQSPRYKIIEKRQSVAFWCNPISGHATLYWYQQILGQGPKLLIQFQNNGVVDDSQLPKDRFSAERLKGVDSTLKIQPAKLEDSAVYLCASSLGGWDEQYFGPGTRLTVT.

On this clone itself: Its ends do not fully match the called genes, so a read error is possible. The J gene is TRBJ2-6, the V gene TRBV7-7; a possible D gene is TRBD1 (5 bases). Germline CDR1 SSHAT, CDR2 FNYEAQ (reference sequence). The CDR3 contains 16 residues. The CDR3 nucleotides are TGTGCTAGCAGCTCCGACAGTTCCTCTGGGGCCAACGTCCTGACTTTC. This translates into CASSSDSSSGANVLTF.

This chain joins TRBV6-5 and TRBJ2-7; 7 bases are a match to TRBD1. Germline V gene sequence: CDR1 MNHEY, CDR2 SVGAGI. CDR3 length: 14 amino acids. J gave up 0 bases and V 5 bases, and 4 bases lay outside the gene matches. CDR3 sequence: CASSPGTASYEQYF. CDR3 DNA: TGTGCCAGCAGTCCCGGGACAGCCTCCTACGAGCAGTACTTC.

The chain joins TRBV7-2 to TRBJ2-7, with D tentatively TRBD2 (6 bases). Germline V lookup: CDR1 SGHTA, CDR2 FQGNSA. The CDR3 loop spans 15 amino acids. Trimming left V 4 bases short and J 0 bases short, with 13 bases between. This chain's CDR3 is CASSYRDLASYEQYF. CDR3 nucleotide sequence: TGTGCCAGCAGCTACCGGGACTTAGCCTCCTACGAGCAGTACTTC.

The chain uses TRBV7-9 and TRBJ2-7; a weak D match, TRBD2 (5 bases). This CDR3 has 14 amino acids. With 3 bases removed from V and 2 bases from J, the gap between germline ends came to 11 bases. CDR1 SEHNR and CDR2 FQNEAQ come from the germline V gene (reference sequence). The CDR3 loop reads CASSLAWGAYEQYF. CDR3 DNA sequence: TGTGCCAGCAGCTTGGCTTGGGGAGCCTACGAGCAGTACTTC.

This chain links TRBV30 with TRBJ1-5; the D is unclear. CDR1 and CDR2 (germline): GTSNPN, SVGIG (reference sequence). Trimming stripped 3 bases from V and 3 bases from J, with 9 bases between. This CDR3 spans 13 amino acids. CDR3 amino acids: CAWSSDLNQPQHF. In DNA, the CDR3 is TGTGCCTGGAGCTCTGACCTCAATCAGCCCCAGCATTTT.

The chain recombines TRBV9 with TRBJ1-6; D gene unclear. Germline V gene data show CDR1 as SGDLS and CDR2 as YYNGEE. The CDR3 runs to 12 residues. The V gene lost 0 bases and the J gene lost 5 bases, with 0 bases spanning the gap. In DNA form, the CDR3 reads TGTGCCAGCAGCGTAGATAATTCACCCCTCCACTTT. It translates to CASSVDNSPLHF.

This chain joins TRBV27 and TRBJ1-2; 9 bases are shared with TRBD1. Germline loops: CDR1 MNHEY, CDR2 SMNVEV (reference sequence). Germline trimming cut 0 bases from V and 4 bases from J; bases unmatched to any gene: 18. The CDR3 length is 20 residues. The CDR3 nucleotides are TGTGCCAGCAGTTTATCCAACCCTGGGACAGGGATTCCCTCCCTCTATGGCTACACCTTC. Amino acid sequence: CASSLSNPGTGIPSLYGYTF.

The gene calls are TRBV6-6 and TRBJ2-7, with D tentatively TRBD2 (6 bases). V was shortened by 5 bases and J by 3 bases, with 14 bases between the two germline ends. Per the germline V gene, CDR1 is MNHNY and CDR2 is SVGAGI (reference sequence). The CDR3 length is 14 residues. CDR3 nucleotide sequence: TGTGCCAGCAGTCGGGACTCTTTAGGCTACGAGCAGTACTTC. Protein sequence: CASSRDSLGYEQYF.

The gene calls are TRBV5-4 and TRBJ1-1; D is undetermined. V lost 3 bases, J lost 4 bases, and 7 bases lay in between. The CDR3 has 12 residues. Germline V gene data show CDR1 as SGHNT and CDR2 as YYREEE (reference sequence). For the CDR3, the DNA is TGTGCCAGCAGCTCGACGGGCACTGAAGCTTTCTTT. It encodes CASSSTGTEAFF.

Worth noting for this clone: Other nucleotide sequences in the sample specify the same CDR3. V and J are TRBV7-9 and TRBJ1-2; D ambiguous. CDR3 length: 12 residues. From germline, CDR1 is SEHNR and CDR2 FQNEAQ (reference sequence). The V gene lost 2 bases and the J gene lost 6 bases, with 7 bases spanning the gap. The CDR3 loop is CASSLTGHGYTF. In nucleotides, the CDR3 is TGTGCCAGCAGCTTAACGGGCCATGGCTACACCTTC. Using reference TRBV7-9 and TRBJ1-2 for the parts outside the CDR3, the full variable domain is DTGVSQNPRHKITKRGQNVTFRCDPISEHNRLYWYRQTLGQGPEFLTYFQNEAQLEKSRLLSDRFSAERPKGSFSTLEIQRTEQGDSAMYLCASSLTGHGYTFGSGTRLTVV.

J is TRBJ1-2 and V is TRBV27; D is perhaps TRBD1 (6 bases). CDR1 is MNHEY, CDR2 SMNVEV, per germline (reference sequence). Trimming took 8 bases from V and 6 from J, leaving 13 bases between them. This CDR3 is 12 amino acids long. The DNA of the CDR3 is TGTGCCAGCGGAACTCCAGGGGATGGCTACACCTTC. This sequence encodes CASGTPGDGYTF.

The rearrangement links TRBV4-1 to TRBJ1-1; D call uncertain. V was shortened by 4 bases and J by 3 bases, with 12 bases between the two germline ends. The CDR3 runs to 14 residues. Germline values: CDR1 MGHRA, CDR2 YSYEKL. This CDR3 reads CASSPFIGDTEAFF. DNA for the CDR3: TGCGCCAGCAGCCCCTTTATCGGGGACACTGAAGCTTTCTTT.

The chain is built from TRBV9 and TRBJ2-1; TRBD2 matches at 7 bases. Looked up from germline, CDR1 is SGDLS and CDR2 is YYNGEE. V lost 4 bases to trimming and J lost 0 bases; unmatched junction nucleotides: 10. The CDR3 spans 17 residues. CDR3 residues: CASSPPPWGGSYNEQFF. CDR3 in DNA: TGTGCCAGCAGCCCCCCTCCCTGGGGGGGCTCCTACAATGAGCAGTTCTTC. Full variable domain (rest looked up from reference TRBV9 and TRBJ2-1): DSGVTQTPKHLITATGQRVTLRCSPRSGDLSVYWYQQSLDQGLQFLIQYYNGEERAKGNILERFSAQQFPDLHSELNLSSLELGDSALYFCASSPPPWGGSYNEQFFGPGTRLTVL.

The rearrangement uses TRBV6-6 and TRBJ1-1; TRBD1 is a possible D gene (6 bases). Trimming stripped 6 bases from V and 4 bases from J, with 12 bases between. CDR3 length: 13 amino acids. Germline CDR1 is MNHNY and CDR2 is SVGAGI (reference sequence). CDR3 nucleotide sequence: TGTGCCAGCAGCCGGGGGGGCGGCACTGAAGCTTTCTTT. Encoded protein: CASSRGGGTEAFF.

V usage is TRBV7-3 and J usage is TRBJ2-7; D is undetermined. Germline V gene data show CDR1 as SGHTA and CDR2 as FQGTGA. This CDR3 contains 14 residues. With 0 bases removed from V and 5 bases from J, the gap between germline ends came to 11 bases. CDR3 nucleotide sequence: TGTGCCAGCAGCTTAACTGGGAACCCCCACGAGCAGTACTTC. It translates to CASSLTGNPHEQYF.